This T cell receptor beta chain was profiled in a study of blood T cell repertoires in COVID-19. The wider study: Material from acute and convalescent COVID-19 was sourced from the United States, Italy and Spain.

Per germline, CDR1 SGDLS and CDR2 YYNGEE. The V and J ends lost 6 bases and 4 bases respectively, with 14 bases between them. The CDR3 is 14 residues long. This clone was observed once. Per the study methods: Using reference gene primer amplification, nucleated cell counts were estimated. Clones were sequenced by immunoSEQ multiplex PCR, and TCRdb holds only the in-frame ones, with some missing. V, J and clone size were drawn from that table, and D and trimming were deduced from the DNA. The sample holds 200,000 to 250,000 clones, approximately 87% seen once. Across fewer than 25 US areas, participants ranged in age from 18 to 89 years. Participants were placed into cohorts based on the clinical history they reported.

The chain joins TRBV9 to TRBJ1-3; TRBD1 is a possible D gene (5 bases). The sequenced sample was PBMCs or T cells enriched from blood (not recorded which). The receptor comes from a woman in her forties or fifties in a cohort exposed to, infected with or recovered from COVID-19 (not recorded which). CDR3 protein: CASTPAGPGNTIYF. The CDR3 nucleotides read TGTGCCAGCACCCCGGCAGGGCCAGGAAACACCATATATTTT.